This T cell receptor beta chain was sequenced in a study of T cell responses to AZD1222 COVID-19 vaccine. General study results and limits: Among those given AZD1222, only five or six were seropositive at baseline.

The V gene end was trimmed by 7 bases and the J gene end by 8 bases; junction bases not matched to a gene: 4. The CDR3 sequence is 12 residues long. Germline CDR1 reads MGHDK; CDR2 reads SYGVNS. Regarding this clone: Antigen specificity is unknown.

TCRdb's table, derived via immunoSEQ multiplex PCR, lists solely in-frame clones and lacks some. The sample yields 100,000 to 150,000 clones, roughly 87% seen once. The sequencing used peripheral blood, collected on day 0 of MenACWY control vaccination. This chain uses TRBV25-1 with TRBJ1-4, with 7 bases fitting TRBD1. The receptor was derived from an adult in good health. The CDR3 coding sequence is TGTGCCAGCAACAGGGGAGGAGAAAAACTGTTTTTT. It codes for CASNRGGEKLFF.